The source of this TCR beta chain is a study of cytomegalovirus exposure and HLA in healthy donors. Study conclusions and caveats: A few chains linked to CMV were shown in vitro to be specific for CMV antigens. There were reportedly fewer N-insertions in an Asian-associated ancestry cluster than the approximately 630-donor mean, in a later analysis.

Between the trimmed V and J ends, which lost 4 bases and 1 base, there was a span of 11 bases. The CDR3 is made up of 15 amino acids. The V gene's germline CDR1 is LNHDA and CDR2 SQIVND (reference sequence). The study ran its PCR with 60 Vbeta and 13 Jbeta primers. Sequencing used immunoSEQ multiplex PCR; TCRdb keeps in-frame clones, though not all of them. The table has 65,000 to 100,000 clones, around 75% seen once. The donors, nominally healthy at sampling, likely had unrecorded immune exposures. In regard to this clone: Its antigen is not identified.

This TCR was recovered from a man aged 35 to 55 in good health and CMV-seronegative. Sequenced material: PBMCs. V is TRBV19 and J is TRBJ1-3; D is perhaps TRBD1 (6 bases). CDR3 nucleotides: TGTGCCAGTAGTAAACAGGGTCTGTCTGGAAACACCATATATTTT. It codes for CASSKQGLSGNTIYF.